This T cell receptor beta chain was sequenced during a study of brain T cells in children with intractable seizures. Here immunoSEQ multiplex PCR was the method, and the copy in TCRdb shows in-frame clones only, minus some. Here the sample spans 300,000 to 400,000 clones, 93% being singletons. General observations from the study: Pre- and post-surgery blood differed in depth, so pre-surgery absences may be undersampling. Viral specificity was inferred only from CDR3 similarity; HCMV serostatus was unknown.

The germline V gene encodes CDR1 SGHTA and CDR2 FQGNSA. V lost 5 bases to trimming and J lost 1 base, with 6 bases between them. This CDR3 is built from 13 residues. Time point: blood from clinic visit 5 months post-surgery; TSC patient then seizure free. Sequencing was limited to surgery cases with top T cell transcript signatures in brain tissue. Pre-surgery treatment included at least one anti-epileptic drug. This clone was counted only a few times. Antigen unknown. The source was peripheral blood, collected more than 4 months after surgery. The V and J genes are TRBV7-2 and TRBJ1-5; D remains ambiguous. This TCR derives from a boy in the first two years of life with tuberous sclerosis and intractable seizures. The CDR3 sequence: CASSEGSNQPQHF. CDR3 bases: TGTGCCAGCAGCGAGGGAAGCAATCAGCCCCAGCATTTT.